This T cell receptor (beta chain) emerged from a study of PD-1 blockade in classical Hodgkin lymphoma. With regard to this clone: Its specificity is unknown.

Findings and limits, study-wide: Complete responders had baseline diversity similar to newly diagnosed patients. By C4D1, CD4+ diversity increased significantly, especially in complete responders. Nivolumab initiation under 1 year post-ASCT meant exclusion.

The method was immunoSEQ multiplex PCR; TCRdb's version includes in-frame clones alone and lacks a portion of them. The repertoire holds around 21,000 clones, approximately 69% seen once, with about 20% in the top ten. No patient escaped relapse after autologous stem cell transplantation, and brentuximab vedotin exposure varied. This sequence was found in a human donor with classical Hodgkin lymphoma. Sequenced material: peripheral blood mononuclear cells (PBMCs), taken at baseline.

The CDR3, as DNA: TGTGCCAGCAGCTTAGATCCTGGGGAGCCAGATACGCAGTATTTT. The encoded protein is CASSLDPGEPDTQYF. The chain couples TRBV11-2 to TRBJ2-3; a weak D match, TRBD2 (5 bases). In germline, CDR1 is SGHAT, CDR2 FQNNGV. CDR3 length equals 15 residues. Trimming shortened V by 0 bases and J by 4 bases, and 11 bases separated the two germline ends.